This TCR beta chain derives from a study of PD-L1 blockade in urothelial cancer (dated by TCRdb to the late 2010s). For context, the study as a whole: All patients started therapy at some point between 2014 and 2016 and received atezolizumab 1,200 mg intravenously every 3 weeks. Blood samples gave a median of 141,255 T cells and 80,000 to 95,000 unique TCRs, with a median clonality of 0.080. An ECOG performance status of 0 or 1 was recorded for the patients, and 0 to 3 prior chemotherapy regimens had been received by the patients. About 85% of the 29 patients were males with bladder-origin urothelial cancer, and about 60% of the roughly 30 reported a prior smoking history. Pretreatment blood TCR-seq was available for about 27 patients, at least one posttreatment blood collection was obtained for around 24 patients, and tumor TCR-seq was available for around 24 patients. Durable clinical benefit was defined as progression-free survival longer than 6 months, and TCR features were also tested against progression-free and overall survival. In the same patients, pretreatment tumors underwent whole exome sequencing and RNA sequencing in addition to TCR sequencing. Under ten patients reached durable clinical benefit, while about 20 patients did not. Blood samples were analyzed at two time points: 3 weeks after treatment start (second dose) and 6 weeks after treatment start. An exploratory multi-omic analysis was conducted of the somatic, immune and clinical correlates of response to PD-L1 blockade with atezolizumab in urothelial cancer. Pretreatment tumor samples, along with matched peripheral blood collected serially before and after atezolizumab treatment, underwent TCR sequencing.

The sample's time point label, decoded: pretreatment peripheral blood. The cohort included some 30 patients with locally advanced or metastatic urothelial carcinoma who were treated at Memorial Sloan Kettering on a trial protocol. Peripheral blood mononuclear cells were collected pretreatment and during treatment, with between 1 and 8 total time points per patient. The Qiagen DNeasy Blood extraction kit was used to purify genomic DNA from total PBMCs and from tumor samples. Collected pretreatment and during treatment, PBMCs were isolated and stored as previously described. From the germline V gene, CDR1 is MRHNA and CDR2 is SNTAGT. CDR3 length: 13 amino acids, cysteine to phenylalanine. The sequence is cut down to CDR3 DNA, 39 bases in frame from base 1. Deletion took 4 bases off V and 3 bases off J, with a span of 10 bases between the germline ends. Study-wide findings and limitations: Greater expansion of tumor-associated TCR clones in peripheral blood 3 weeks after the start of treatment was observed in patients with durable benefit (n ≈ 22, p = 0.022). A pretreatment peripheral blood TCR clonality below the median was linked to improved progression-free and overall survival. Because the sample size was small (n ≈ 27) and many exploratory analyses were performed, the results are intended to be hypothesis-generating.

On this clone itself: Its antigen remains undetermined. No clone much larger than this one lies a single base away; base qualities are absent.

Each PCR received spiked-in synthetic TCR analog templates so that absolute template abundance could be estimated from read counts. The immunoSEQ assay used bias-controlled V and J gene primers to amplify TCRbeta CDR3 regions from genomic DNA. Sequencing of rearranged TCRbeta segments was done at approximately 20X coverage. On the study's bioinformatics: Clustering was used to correct sequencing errors, and CDR3s were annotated against IMGT to assign V, D and J genes. Out-of-frame and stop-codon sequences were excluded, and only productive TCRbeta rearrangements were used in downstream analyses. Clonality was calculated as one minus the Shannon entropy normalized by the log of the number of unique productive sequences. Fisher's exact test with Benjamini-Hochberg correction, at a threshold of adjusted p below 0.01, was used to find clones that differed between time points or between blood and tumor. TCRdb took this table from immuneACCESS and kept in-frame rearrangements with V and J called. Such tables lack part of the clones; where checked against another copy, unresolved V genes explain under half of the gap, and the rest is unexplained. That table furnishes V, J and clone size, whereas the DNA furnished D and trimming. Across this sample there are 45,000 to 60,000 clones, with 75% to 85% seen only once. Clones ranked in the top ten supply approximately 1.7% of the sample.

Sequenced material: PBMCs, taken around atezolizumab (anti-PD-L1) treatment. This TCR was recovered from a man between 50 and 59 years old with urothelial cancer. The rearrangement combines TRBV6-4 with TRBJ2-7; the D gene assignment is ambiguous. This receptor has the CDR3 CASSATVGYEQYF. The DNA sequence is given as TGTGCCAGCAGTGCCACTGTTGGCTACGAGCAGTACTTC.